In this sample, the clone carrying this T cell receptor (beta chain) turned up a few times. Its antigen is currently unknown. The record originates from a study of T-cell reconstitution after alpha-beta-depleted transplantation in children. A TCRbeta library incorporating unique molecular identifiers was prepared. Each CDR3 protein gets one entry after TCRdb re-called the PCR reads with MiXCR. This table has roughly 100,000 distinct CDR3 sequences, around 6.1% appearing once. Study conclusions and caveats: Newly generated T cells supplied most T-cell counts and diversity one year post-transplant. Alpha-beta T cells present about two months after transplant were reported to originate from several hundred expanded graft clones.

Sequencing used PBMCs, mostly from graft donor cells, obtained 60 days after TCRalphabeta/CD19-depleted stem cell transplant. The clonotype originates from a female patient aged 2 to 10 who had a stem cell transplant for Fanconi anemia, so the T cells may come from the graft donor.

CDR3 nucleotide sequence: TGCAGTGCTAGAGATCGGGGGCTTGACACTGAAGCTTTCTTT. This gives the protein CSARDRGLDTEAFF. The J gene is TRBJ1-1, the V gene TRBV20-1, with a possible D match to TRBD1 (6 bases). Per germline, CDR1 DFQATT and CDR2 SNEGSKA (reference sequence). The CDR3 is made up of 14 amino acids. V lost 0 bases and J 3 bases, leaving 11 bases between the germline ends.